The 10 T cell receptor beta chains presented below share a single source sample, sequenced in a study of T cell responses to AZD1222 COVID-19 vaccine. The method was immunoSEQ multiplex PCR; TCRdb's version includes in-frame clones alone and lacks a portion of them. This sample has around 150,000 clones, with about nine tenths found just once. The input for sequencing was peripheral blood, taken on day 0 of AZD1222 vaccination. The receptors derive from an adult in good health.

In DNA, the CDR3 is TGCGCCAGCAGCTTGGTCAGCACAGATACGCAGTATTTT. Translating it yields CASSLVSTDTQYF. The chain recombines TRBV5-1 with TRBJ2-3; no firm D call. The CDR3 extends over 13 amino acids. Looked up from germline, CDR1 is SGHRS and CDR2 is YFSETQ. Trimming cost V 0 bases and J 0 bases, with 2 bases left between them.

V gene TRBV6-5 combines with J gene TRBJ2-5; possibly TRBD2 for D (5 bases). The length of the CDR3 is 14 residues. The V gene lost 5 bases and the J gene lost 2 bases, with 12 bases spanning the gap. CDR1 is MNHEY and CDR2 is SVGAGI in the germline V gene. The CDR3 region has the DNA TGTGCCAGCAGTACTGGACTGATGCAAGAGACCCAGTACTTC. Protein product: CASSTGLMQETQYF.

This chain uses TRBV28 with TRBJ1-1; TRBD1 is a possible D gene (6 bases). The CDR3 extends over 14 amino acids. The V end was cut by 7 bases, the J end by 2 bases, with 14 bases between. The germline gives CDR1 MDHEN, CDR2 SYDVKM. The CDR3 protein is CASTRGGLNTEAFF. CDR3 DNA: TGTGCCAGCACGAGGGGGGGCCTAAACACTGAAGCTTTCTTT.

Details on this clone: The sample contains more than one DNA sequence encoding this CDR3. This sequence joins TRBV12-3 or TRBV12-4 and TRBJ1-4, with D uncertain. The CDR3 extends over 11 amino acids. V was trimmed by 1 base and J by 8 bases, leaving 2 bases between them. CDR3 residues: CASSLGEKLFF. DNA of the CDR3: TGTGCCAGCAGTTTAGGCGAAAAACTGTTTTTT.

This clone has just a few counts. The V gene is TRBV6-5, the J gene TRBJ2-2; 9 bases match TRBD1. Germline V lookup: CDR1 MNHEY, CDR2 SVGAGI. The CDR3 totals 15 residues. Trimming cost V 6 bases and J 0 bases; bases outside gene matches: 2. The CDR3 protein is CASRRQGANTGELFF. The CDR3, as DNA: TGTGCCAGCAGAAGACAGGGGGCGAACACCGGGGAGCTGTTTTTT.

The rearrangement links TRBV7-6 to TRBJ2-7, with 7 positions matching TRBD1. The trim removed 1 base at V and 0 bases at J, leaving 3 bases unmatched. The CDR3 runs to 15 residues. The V gene's germline CDR1 is SGHVS and CDR2 FNYEAQ. The CDR3 nucleotides are TGTGCCAGCAGCTTAGAACCAGGGGGCTCCTACGAGCAGTACTTC. Protein sequence: CASSLEPGGSYEQYF.

This rearrangement joins TRBV6-5 to TRBJ2-3; D may be TRBD2 (5 bases). V lost 2 bases to trimming and J lost 11 bases, with 20 bases between them. CDR3 length equals 15 residues. Germline CDR1 and CDR2: MNHEY and SVGAGI. The CDR3 DNA sequence: TGTGCCAGCAGTTACGAGCCCCTAGGGTGGCGGGTGCAGTATTTT. Translation gives CASSYEPLGWRVQYF.

This sequence joins TRBV7-9 and TRBJ2-7; D is undetermined. The CDR3 runs 14 residues. Germline V gene lookup returns CDR1 SEHNR and CDR2 FQNEAQ (reference sequence). Trimming stripped 6 bases from V and 5 bases from J, with 17 bases between. The CDR3 region has the DNA TGTGCCAGCAGACCGGGCCCCCAAATACACGAGCAGTACTTC. Its protein is CASRPGPQIHEQYF.

The rearrangement links TRBV4-1 to TRBJ1-2, with a weak D call TRBD1 (5 bases). The CDR3 is 13 residues long. Germline values: CDR1 MGHRA, CDR2 YSYEKL. Between the trimmed V and J ends, which lost 0 bases and 8 bases, there was a span of 10 bases. CDR3 amino acids: CASSQDYRGGYTF. For the CDR3, the DNA is TGCGCCAGCAGCCAAGATTACCGGGGCGGCTACACCTTC.

The chain has TRBV4-1 and TRBJ1-6, with 7 nucleotides matching TRBD1. The CDR3 is made up of 15 amino acids. Germline loops: CDR1 MGHRA, CDR2 YSYEKL. The J segment lost 7 bases and the V segment lost 0 bases, leaving 3 bases of the junction unmatched. The CDR3 coding sequence is TGCGCCAGCAGCCAAGAGGACAGGAGCAATTCACCCCTCCACTTT. Amino acid sequence: CASSQEDRSNSPLHF.